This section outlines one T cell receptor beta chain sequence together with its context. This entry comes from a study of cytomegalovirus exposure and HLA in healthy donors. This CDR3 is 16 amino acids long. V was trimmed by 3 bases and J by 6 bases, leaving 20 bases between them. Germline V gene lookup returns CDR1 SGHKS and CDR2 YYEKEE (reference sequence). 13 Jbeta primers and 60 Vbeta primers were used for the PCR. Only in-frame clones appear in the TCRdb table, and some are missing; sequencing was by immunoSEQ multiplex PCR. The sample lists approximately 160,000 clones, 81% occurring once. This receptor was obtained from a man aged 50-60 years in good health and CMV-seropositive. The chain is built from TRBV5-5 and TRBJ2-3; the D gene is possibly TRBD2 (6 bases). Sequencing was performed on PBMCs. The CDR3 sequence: CASSSTRTGSTDTQYF. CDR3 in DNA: TGTGCCAGCAGCTCCACTAGGACCGGGAGTACGGATACGCAGTATTTT. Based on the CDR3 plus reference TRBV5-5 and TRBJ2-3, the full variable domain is DAGVTQSPTHLIKTRGQQVTLRCSPISGHKSVSWYQQVLGQGPQFIFQYYEKEERGRGNFPDRFSARQFPNYSSELNVNALLLGDSALYLCASSSTRTGSTDTQYFGPGTRLTVL.